This T cell receptor beta chain was sequenced in a study of T cell changes during pregnancy in multiple sclerosis. The data were produced by immunoSEQ multiplex PCR, yet TCRdb's version contains in-frame clones alone and is incomplete. The sample shows approximately 48,000 clones, approximately 94% of them seen only once. The CDR3 spans 14 residues. V was trimmed by 1 base and J by 3 bases, leaving 10 bases between them. Germline loops: CDR1 MDHEN, CDR2 SYDVKM. The source material was CD8+ T cells from peripheral blood mononuclear cells, sampled before pregnancy. The clonotype was recovered from a female donor with multiple sclerosis, enrolled in a pregnancy study. The chain is built from TRBV28 and TRBJ2-7, with D possibly being TRBD1 (5 bases). The CDR3 sequence is CASSLSWGHYEQYF. In DNA, the CDR3 is TGTGCCAGCAGTTTATCGTGGGGCCACTACGAGCAGTACTTC.